Listed here are 4 T cell receptor beta chains from one sample, sequenced in a study of a mutant IDH1 vaccine in newly diagnosed glioma. Time point denoted: baseline, week 1 (first vaccination visit). Treatment of the sample: pre-vaccination baseline after standard-of-care therapy. Only in-frame clones appear in the TCRdb table, and some are missing; sequencing was by immunoSEQ multiplex PCR. This sample has 75,000 to 100,000 clones, with about 90% found just once. Material: PBMCs, obtained from a glioma patient treated with radiotherapy, temozolomide or both. These receptors were collected from a woman in her fifties or sixties with glioma.

This chain uses TRBV6-5 with TRBJ1-4; possibly TRBD1 for D (6 bases). Germline-derived CDR1 and CDR2 are MNHEY and SVGAGI. Trimming shortened V by 6 bases and J by 8 bases, and 16 bases separated the two germline ends. The CDR3 totals 14 residues. CDR3 residues: CASRQNRDREKLFF. The CDR3 DNA reads TGTGCCAGCAGACAAAACAGGGACCGCGAAAAACTGTTTTTT.

The chain combines TRBV6-5 with TRBJ2-7; D tentatively fits TRBD1 or TRBD2 (5 bases each). V dropped 5 bases and J dropped 9 bases, with 17 bases sitting between them. The CDR3 contains 13 residues. CDR1 is MNHEY and CDR2 is SVGAGI in the germline V gene. The CDR3 nucleotides are TGTGCCAGCAGTCCTCGGACGGATGGGGGGCAGTACTTC. Translating it yields CASSPRTDGGQYF.

The chain joins TRBV19 to TRBJ2-5; D is perhaps TRBD1 (6 bases). With 5 bases removed from V and 0 bases from J, the gap between germline ends came to 10 bases. Germline assignment: CDR1 LNHDA and CDR2 SQIVND (reference sequence). The CDR3 consists of 14 residues. CDR3 sequence: CASSSGQHQETQYF. CDR3 bases: TGTGCCAGTAGTTCGGGACAACACCAAGAGACCCAGTACTTC.

This clone was seen more than once but under ten times. The J gene is TRBJ1-1, the V gene TRBV10-1; D is possibly TRBD1 (6 bases). Germline CDR1 WNHNN, CDR2 SYGVQD (reference sequence). V was shortened by 0 bases and J by 0 bases, with 14 bases between the two germline ends. This CDR3 comprises 17 residues. The chain's CDR3 is CASSESGAGAMNTEAFF. DNA for the CDR3: TGCGCCAGCAGTGAGTCTGGGGCAGGGGCCATGAACACTGAAGCTTTCTTT.